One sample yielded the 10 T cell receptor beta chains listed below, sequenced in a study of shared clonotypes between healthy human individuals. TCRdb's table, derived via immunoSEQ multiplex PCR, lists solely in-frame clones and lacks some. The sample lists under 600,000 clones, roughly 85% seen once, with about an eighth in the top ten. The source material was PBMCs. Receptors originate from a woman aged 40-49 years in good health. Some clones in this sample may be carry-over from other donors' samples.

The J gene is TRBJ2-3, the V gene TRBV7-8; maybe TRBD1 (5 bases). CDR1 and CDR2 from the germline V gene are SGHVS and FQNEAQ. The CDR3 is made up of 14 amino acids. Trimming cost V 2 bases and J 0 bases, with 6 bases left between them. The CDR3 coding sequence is TGTGCCAGCAGCTTACGACAGAGCACAGATACGCAGTATTTT. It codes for CASSLRQSTDTQYF.

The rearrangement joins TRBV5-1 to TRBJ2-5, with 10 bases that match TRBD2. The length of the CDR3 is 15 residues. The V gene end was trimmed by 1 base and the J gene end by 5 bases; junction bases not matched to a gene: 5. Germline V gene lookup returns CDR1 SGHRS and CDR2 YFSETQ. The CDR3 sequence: CASSLYPSGSETQYF. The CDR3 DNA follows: TGCGCCAGCAGCTTGTATCCTAGCGGGAGTGAGACCCAGTACTTC. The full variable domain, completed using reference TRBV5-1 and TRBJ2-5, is KAGVTQTPRYLIKTRGQQVTLSCSPISGHRSVSWYQQTPGQGLQFLFEYFSETQRNKGNFPGRFSGRQFSNSRSEMNVSTLELGDSALYLCASSLYPSGSETQYFGPGTRLLVL.

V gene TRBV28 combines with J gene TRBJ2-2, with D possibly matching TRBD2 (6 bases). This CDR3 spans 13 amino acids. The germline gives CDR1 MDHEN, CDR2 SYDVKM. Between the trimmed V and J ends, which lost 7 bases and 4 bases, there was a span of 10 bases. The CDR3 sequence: CASTSTSTGELFF. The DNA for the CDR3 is TGTGCCAGCACCTCGACTAGCACCGGGGAGCTGTTTTTT. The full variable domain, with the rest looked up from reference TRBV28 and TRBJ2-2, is DVKVTQSSRYLVKRTGEKVFLECVQDMDHENMFWYRQDPGLGLRLIYFSYDVKMKEKGDIPEGYSVSREKKERFSLILESASTNQTSMYLCASTSTSTGELFFGEGSRLTVL.

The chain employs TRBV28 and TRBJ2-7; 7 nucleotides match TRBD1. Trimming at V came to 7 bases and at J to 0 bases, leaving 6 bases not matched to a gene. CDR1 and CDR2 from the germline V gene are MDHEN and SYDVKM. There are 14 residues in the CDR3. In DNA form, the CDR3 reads TGTGCCAGCACTGGGACAGATAACTCCTACGAGCAGTACTTC. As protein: CASTGTDNSYEQYF.

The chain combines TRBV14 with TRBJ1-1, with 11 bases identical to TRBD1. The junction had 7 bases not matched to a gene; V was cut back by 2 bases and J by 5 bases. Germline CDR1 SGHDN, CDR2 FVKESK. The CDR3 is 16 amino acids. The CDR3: CASSQRLGQGATEAFF. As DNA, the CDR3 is TGTGCCAGCAGCCAACGCCTAGGACAGGGGGCGACTGAAGCTTTCTTT.

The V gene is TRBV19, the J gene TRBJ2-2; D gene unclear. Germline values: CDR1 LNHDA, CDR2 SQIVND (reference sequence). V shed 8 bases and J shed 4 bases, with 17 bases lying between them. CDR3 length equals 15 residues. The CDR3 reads CASGPGAWSTGELFF. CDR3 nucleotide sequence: TGTGCCAGTGGTCCCGGTGCGTGGTCCACCGGGGAGCTGTTTTTT. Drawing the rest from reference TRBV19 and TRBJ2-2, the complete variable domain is DGGITQSPKYLFRKEGQNVTLSCEQNLNHDAMYWYRQDPGQGLRLIYYSQIVNDFQKGDIAEGYSVSREKKESFPLTVTSAQKNPTAFYLCASGPGAWSTGELFFGEGSRLTVL.

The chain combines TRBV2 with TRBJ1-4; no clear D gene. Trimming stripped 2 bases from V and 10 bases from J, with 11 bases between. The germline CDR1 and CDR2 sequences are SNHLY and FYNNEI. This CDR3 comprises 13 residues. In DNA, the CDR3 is TGTGCCAGCAGTGAATTGCCCGGCAGAAAACTGTTTTTT. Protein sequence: CASSELPGRKLFF.

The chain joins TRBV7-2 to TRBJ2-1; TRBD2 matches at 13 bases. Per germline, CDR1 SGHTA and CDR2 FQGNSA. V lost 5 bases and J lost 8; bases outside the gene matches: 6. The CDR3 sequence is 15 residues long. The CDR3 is CASSILAGGPDEQFF. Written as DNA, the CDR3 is TGTGCCAGCAGCATACTAGCGGGAGGGCCAGATGAGCAGTTCTTC.

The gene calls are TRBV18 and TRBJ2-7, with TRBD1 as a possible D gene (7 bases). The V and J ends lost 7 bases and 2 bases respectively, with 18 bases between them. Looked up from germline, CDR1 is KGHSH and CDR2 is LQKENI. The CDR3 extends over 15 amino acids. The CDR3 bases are TGTGCCAGCTTAGAAGGGGGCGGGGCCACCTACGAGCAGTACTTC. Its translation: CASLEGGGATYEQYF.

CDR3 sequence reads: CASSYSQETQYF. CDR3 sequence (DNA): TGTGCCAGCAGCTACAGCCAAGAGACCCAGTACTTC. This rearrangement joins TRBV6-1 to TRBJ2-5, with no clear D. The CDR3 runs 12 residues. V was clipped by 6 bases and J by 1 base, with 6 bases between them. The germline V gene has CDR1 MNHNS and CDR2 SASEGT.